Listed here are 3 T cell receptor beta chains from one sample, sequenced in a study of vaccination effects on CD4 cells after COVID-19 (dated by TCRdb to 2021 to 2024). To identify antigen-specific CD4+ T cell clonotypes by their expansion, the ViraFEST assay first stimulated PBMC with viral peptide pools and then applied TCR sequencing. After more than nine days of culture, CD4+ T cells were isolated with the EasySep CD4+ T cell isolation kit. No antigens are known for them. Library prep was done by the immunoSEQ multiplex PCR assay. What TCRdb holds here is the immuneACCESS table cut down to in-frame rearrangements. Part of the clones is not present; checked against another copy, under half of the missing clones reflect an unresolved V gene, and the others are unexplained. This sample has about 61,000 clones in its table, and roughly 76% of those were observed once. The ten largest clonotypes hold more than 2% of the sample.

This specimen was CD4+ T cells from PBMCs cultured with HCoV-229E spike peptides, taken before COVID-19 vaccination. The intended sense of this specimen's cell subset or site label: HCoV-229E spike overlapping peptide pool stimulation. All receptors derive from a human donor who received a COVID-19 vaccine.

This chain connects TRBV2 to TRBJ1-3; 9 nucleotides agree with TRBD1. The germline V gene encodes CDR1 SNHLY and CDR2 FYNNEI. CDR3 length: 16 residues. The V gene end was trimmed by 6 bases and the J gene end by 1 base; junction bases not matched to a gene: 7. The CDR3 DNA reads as TGTGCCAGCAGAGCGGGGACAGGGAGATCTGGAAACACCATATATTTT. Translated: CASRAGTGRSGNTIYF.

The CDR3 nucleotides read TGTGCCAGCAGGCGGGGACAGGCGAACACCGGGGAGCTGTTTTTT. This codes for CASRRGQANTGELFF. V is TRBV28 and J is TRBJ2-2, with 8 bases identical to TRBD1. Germline lookup yields CDR1 MDHEN and CDR2 SYDVKM. This CDR3 comprises 15 residues. J lost 0 bases, V lost 6 bases, and 3 bases had no gene match.

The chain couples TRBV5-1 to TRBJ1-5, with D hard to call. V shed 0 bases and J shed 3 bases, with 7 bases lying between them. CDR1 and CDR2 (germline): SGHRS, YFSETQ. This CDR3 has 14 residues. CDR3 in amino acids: CASSLGALNQPQHF. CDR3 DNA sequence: TGCGCCAGCAGCTTGGGAGCGCTCAATCAGCCCCAGCATTTT.